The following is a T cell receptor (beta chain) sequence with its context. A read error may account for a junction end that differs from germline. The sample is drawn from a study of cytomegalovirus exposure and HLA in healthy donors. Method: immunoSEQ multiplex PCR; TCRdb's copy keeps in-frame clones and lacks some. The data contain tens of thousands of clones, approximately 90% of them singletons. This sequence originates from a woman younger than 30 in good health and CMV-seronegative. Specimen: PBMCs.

The CDR3 spells CVWKKDRGQAGANVLTF. The CDR3 DNA sequence: TGTGTCTGGAAAAAGGACAGGGGGCAAGCTGGGGCCAACGTCCTGACTTTC. J is TRBJ2-6 and V is TRBV30, with 11 bases that match TRBD1. Germline V gene sequence: CDR1 GTSNPN, CDR2 SVGIG (reference sequence). This CDR3 comprises 17 residues.